A single sample gave rise to the 18 T cell receptor beta chains below, sequenced in a study of T-cell reconstitution after alpha-beta-depleted transplantation in children. Unique molecular identifiers tagged the TCRbeta library. A single record per CDR3 protein comes from TCRdb applying MiXCR to the PCR reads. The profile shows about 370,000 distinct CDR3 sequences, just over 20% of them singletons. The sequences come from PBMCs from the stem cell graft donor, collected from the stem cell graft. These receptors came from a human donor who donated a stem cell graft to a child with acute myeloid leukemia.

The chain recombines TRBV20-1 with TRBJ2-1; D perhaps matches TRBD1 (6 bases). CDR1 is DFQATT and CDR2 is SNEGSKA in the germline V gene (reference sequence). The V and J ends lost 7 bases and 0 bases respectively, with 13 bases between them. This CDR3 comprises 14 residues. DNA for the CDR3: TGCAGTGGGCTGGTACAGGGCTCCTACAATGAGCAGTTCTTC. It is translated as CSGLVQGSYNEQFF.

Worth noting for this clonotype: Mismatch with germline at one junction end may stem from a read error. DNA for the CDR3: TGTGCCAGCGGCTTGTACGGGACTAGCGGATCCCAAGAGACCCAGTACTTC. It translates to CASGLYGTSGSQETQYF. The gene calls are TRBV13 and TRBJ2-5, with 11 bases matching TRBD2. Per the germline V gene, CDR1 is PRHDT and CDR2 is FYEKMQ (reference sequence). This CDR3 region has 17 residues.

This clonotype was recorded a few times. J is TRBJ1-4 and V is TRBV7-8; 8 bases line up with TRBD1. The CDR3 is 15 amino acids. Per the germline V gene, CDR1 is SGHVS and CDR2 is FQNEAQ. The trim removed 2 bases at V and 8 bases at J, leaving 7 bases unmatched. CDR3 protein: CASSLSWTGKEKLFF. CDR3 nucleotide sequence: TGTGCCAGCAGCTTATCGTGGACAGGGAAAGAAAAACTGTTTTTT.

Only a few counts were recorded for this clonotype. V and J are TRBV7-3 and TRBJ2-1; 10 bases fit TRBD2. The CDR3 runs to 15 residues. V was pared by 1 base and J by 9 bases, with 6 bases of the junction left unmatched. The V gene's germline CDR1 is SGHTA and CDR2 FQGTGA. CDR3 region: CASSLILAGATEQFF. CDR3 nucleotide sequence: TGTGCCAGCAGCTTAATTCTAGCGGGAGCCACTGAGCAGTTCTTC.

This clonotype has ten or more counts. V gene TRBV12-3 or TRBV12-4 combines with J gene TRBJ2-1; D may be TRBD1 (7 bases). The V and J ends lost 5 bases and 5 bases respectively, with 13 bases between them. CDR3 size: 14 residues. This CDR3 is CASSLRDSHNEQFF. CDR3 nucleotide sequence: TGTGCCAGCAGTCTGCGGGACAGCCACAATGAGCAGTTCTTC.

This clonotype was seen more than once but under ten times. The chain uses TRBV12-3 or TRBV12-4 and TRBJ1-1, with D tentatively TRBD1 (6 bases). The CDR3 runs to 13 residues. V lost 5 bases and J 0 bases, leaving 7 bases between the germline ends. In DNA form, the CDR3 reads TGTGCCAGCAGTGGGGGGCTGAACACTGAAGCTTTCTTT. It encodes CASSGGLNTEAFF.

This clonotype occurred many times. The rearrangement links TRBV6-1 to TRBJ2-7; D is unclear. Germline CDR1 and CDR2: MNHNS and SASEGT. CDR3 size: 14 residues. The ends were cut back, 8 bases at V and 0 bases at J, with 14 bases in the middle. The CDR3 region has the DNA TGTGCCAGCGCAAGGGCACGCGTCTCCTACGAGCAGTACTTC. It yields the protein CASARARVSYEQYF.

This clonotype was counted between two and nine times. V usage is TRBV12-3 or TRBV12-4 and J usage is TRBJ1-5; D remains unclear. With 5 bases removed from V and 0 bases from J, the gap between germline ends came to 11 bases. This CDR3 spans 15 amino acids. This chain's CDR3 is CASSPTDVSNQPQHF. The CDR3 DNA reads as TGTGCCAGCAGTCCTACGGACGTTAGCAATCAGCCCCAGCATTTT.

This clonotype was counted at least ten times. J is TRBJ2-1 and V is TRBV12-3 or TRBV12-4; unclear D gene. Trimming removed 4 bases at V and 1 base at J, with 14 bases between. The CDR3 is 16 amino acids. CDR3 sequence: CASSSPRSTSYNEQFF. Written as DNA, the CDR3 is TGTGCCAGCAGTTCCCCGAGAAGCACGTCCTACAATGAGCAGTTCTTC.

This clonotype was counted only a few times. This CDR3 is CASSQLPGQNYEQYF. CDR3 coding DNA: TGTGCCAGCAGCCAACTACCGGGACAGAACTACGAGCAGTACTTC. This chain links TRBV11-2 with TRBJ2-7; TRBD1 matches at 7 bases. This CDR3 region has 15 residues. Trimming took 5 bases from V and 3 from J; bases not matched to a gene: 10. Germline V gives CDR1 SGHAT, CDR2 FQNNGV.

The chain employs TRBV3-1 and TRBJ2-7; 9 nucleotides align to TRBD1. Trimming took 3 bases from V and 6 from J; bases not matched to a gene: 9. CDR1 is LGHDT and CDR2 is YNNKEL in the germline V gene (reference sequence). CDR3 length: 15 amino acids. The CDR3 loop reads CASSQPGQGRFEQYF. The CDR3 DNA reads as TGTGCCAGCAGCCAGCCGGGACAGGGAAGGTTCGAGCAGTACTTC.

This clonotype came up a few times. The chain couples TRBV7-9 to TRBJ2-1, with D unclear. Germline V gene lookup returns CDR1 SEHNR and CDR2 FQNEAQ (reference sequence). V was shortened by 5 bases and J by 10 bases, with 18 bases between the two germline ends. This CDR3 is built from 14 residues. In nucleotides, the CDR3 is TGTGCCAGCAGCCAGAAGAGCACGGAGAGGGAGCAGTTCTTC. As protein: CASSQKSTEREQFF.

This clonotype was detected ten times or more. V usage is TRBV12-3 or TRBV12-4 and J usage is TRBJ2-7; weak D call: TRBD2 (7 bases). The CDR3 consists of 15 residues. The V end was cut by 7 bases, the J end by 0 bases, with 16 bases between. CDR3 DNA sequence: TGTGCCAGCACCCTTCGGGGGGCGGACTCCTACGAGCAGTACTTC. This gives the protein CASTLRGADSYEQYF.

This clonotype appeared a few times. V usage is TRBV6-2 or TRBV6-3 and J usage is TRBJ2-1; TRBD2 agrees at 11 bases. V lost 2 bases, J lost 13 bases, and 4 bases stayed unmatched. CDR1 is MNHEY, CDR2 SVGEGT, per germline. This CDR3 comprises 13 residues. CDR3 nucleotides: TGTGCCAGCAGTTACACCGGGACTAGCGGCCAGTTCTTC. Translating gives CASSYTGTSGQFF.

V is TRBV20-1 and J is TRBJ2-2, with 7 bases identical to TRBD2. The trim removed 1 base at V and 2 bases at J, leaving 1 base unmatched. The CDR3 spans 14 residues. Germline V lookup: CDR1 DFQATT, CDR2 SNEGSKA (reference sequence). The CDR3 DNA reads TGCAGTGCTAGAGCTAGCGGAAACACCGGGGAGCTGTTTTTT. It is translated as CSARASGNTGELFF.

The J gene is TRBJ2-3, the V gene TRBV19; TRBD1 matches at 10 bases. The V segment lost 3 bases and the J segment 4 bases; nucleotides outside the gene matches: 4. The CDR3 loop spans 15 amino acids. Per germline, CDR1 LNHDA and CDR2 SQIVND (reference sequence). The CDR3 DNA reads TGTGCCAGTAGTATCCGGGACAGGGGCCCAGATACGCAGTATTTT. This translates into CASSIRDRGPDTQYF.

In its sample, this clonotype was seen many times. CDR3 loop: CSARGVSGGYNEQFF. CDR3 nucleotide sequence: TGCAGTGCTAGAGGCGTTAGCGGGGGGTACAATGAGCAGTTCTTC. V and J are TRBV20-1 and TRBJ2-1; 10 bases match TRBD2. Losses at the gene ends were 1 base for V and 4 bases for J; bases not matched to a gene: 4. This CDR3 spans 15 amino acids. CDR1 and CDR2 from the germline V gene are DFQATT and SNEGSKA (reference sequence).

V and J are TRBV11-2 and TRBJ2-7, with 7 bases matching TRBD1. Germline CDR1 SGHAT, CDR2 FQNNGV. The CDR3 sequence is 14 residues long. V lost 5 bases and J lost 3; bases outside the gene matches: 7. The CDR3 region is CASSARQGVYEQYF. For the CDR3, the DNA is TGTGCCAGCAGCGCTAGACAGGGAGTCTACGAGCAGTACTTC.